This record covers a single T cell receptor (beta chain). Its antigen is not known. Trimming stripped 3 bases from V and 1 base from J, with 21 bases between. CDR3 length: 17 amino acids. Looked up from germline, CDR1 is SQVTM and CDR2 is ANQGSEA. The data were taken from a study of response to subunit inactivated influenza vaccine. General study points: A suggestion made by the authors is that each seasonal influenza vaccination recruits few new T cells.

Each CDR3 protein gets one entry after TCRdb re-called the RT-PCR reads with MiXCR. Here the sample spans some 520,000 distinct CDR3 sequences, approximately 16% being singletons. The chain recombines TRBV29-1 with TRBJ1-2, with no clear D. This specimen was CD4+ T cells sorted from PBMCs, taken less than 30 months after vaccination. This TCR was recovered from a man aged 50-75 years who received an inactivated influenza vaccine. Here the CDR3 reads CSVDGRTENSYNYGYTF. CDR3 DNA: TGCAGCGTTGACGGTAGAACAGAGAATTCGTATAACTATGGCTACACCTTC.